Following are 9 T cell receptor beta chains from one sample sequenced in a study of neurological immune-mediated disorders (dated by TCRdb to between 2018 and 2021). Interpreted using the paper, the time point label stands for: longitudinal time-point 3. The protocol used for the library was 5' RACE. The sequencer listed for this sample is Illumina HiSeq 2500. TCRdb trimmed the raw reads at Q25, called clones with MiXCR and kept productive beta chains. CDR3 protein sequences are deduplicated, and each keeps its most common genes and DNA. In all, the sample holds some 55,000 distinct CDR3 sequences, and roughly 8% of those were seen once. The biggest ten clones account for under 2.5% of the sample. The sequenced sample was PBMCs. These receptors originate from a middle-aged woman in good health.

This clonotype was recorded at least ten times. The chain employs TRBV5-5 and TRBJ2-3, with 7 bases aligning to TRBD2. The CDR3 covers 16 residues. Losses at the gene ends were 4 bases for V and 2 bases for J; bases not matched to a gene: 10. Germline V lookup: CDR1 SGHKS, CDR2 YYEKEE (reference sequence). The CDR3: CASSQISGSSTDTQYF. As DNA, the CDR3 is TGTGCCAGCAGCCAGATTAGCGGGTCTTCCACAGATACGCAGTATTTT.

Ten or more counts support this clonotype. The gene calls are TRBV5-1 and TRBJ2-1; D remains ambiguous. V shed 0 bases and J shed 5 bases, with 3 bases lying between them. Germline CDR1 SGHRS, CDR2 YFSETQ. This CDR3 region has 12 residues. Written as DNA, the CDR3 is TGCGCCAGCAGCTTGGCCAACAATGAGCAGTTCTTC. As protein: CASSLANNEQFF.

This clonotype was observed many times. V gene TRBV27 combines with J gene TRBJ1-5; TRBD1 matches 8 bases. CDR1 MNHEY and CDR2 SMNVEV come from the germline V gene (reference sequence). There are 15 residues in the CDR3. V dropped 6 bases and J dropped 4; count of bases not matched to a gene: 8. The CDR3 DNA is TGTGCCAGCAGGAAACAGGGGGAGAGGAATCAGCCCCAGCATTTT. Its protein is CASRKQGERNQPQHF.

This clonotype came up many times. The junction does not match germline at one end; this may be a read error. The V gene is TRBV30, the J gene TRBJ1-5; 9 positions agree with TRBD1. This CDR3 is 15 amino acids long. Germline values: CDR1 GTSNPN, CDR2 SVGIG (reference sequence). The CDR3 here is CAWSGPGQGNQPQHF. The CDR3 DNA is TGTGCCTGGAGTGGACCGGGACAGGGCAACCAGCCCCAGCATTTT.

This clonotype has at least ten counts. The chain combines TRBV5-1 with TRBJ2-7; 8 bases are a match to TRBD1. Trimming cost V 3 bases and J 4 bases; bases outside gene matches: 12. Germline lookup yields CDR1 SGHRS and CDR2 YFSETQ. The CDR3 has 16 residues. The CDR3 nucleotides read TGCGCCAGCAGCTATTCGCCTGGACAGGGCCCTTACGAGCAGTACTTC. It yields the protein CASSYSPGQGPYEQYF.

This clonotype was counted at least ten times. V is TRBV7-2 and J is TRBJ2-7; 11 bases are shared with TRBD2. The V and J ends lost 5 bases and 3 bases, in that order; junction bases with no gene match: 3. The CDR3 length is 14 residues. CDR1 and CDR2 (germline): SGHTA, FQGNSA. The CDR3 region has the DNA TGTGCCAGCAGCGCACTAGCGGGGGACTACGAGCAGTACTTC. The encoded protein is CASSALAGDYEQYF.

This clonotype was seen many times. The V call is TRBV20-1, the J call TRBJ2-5; 12 bases fit TRBD1. Germline V gives CDR1 DFQATT, CDR2 SNEGSKA (reference sequence). Trimming took 5 bases from V and 0 from J; bases not matched to a gene: 4. CDR3 length equals 15 residues. The CDR3 coding sequence is TGCAGTGCTCACGGGACAGGGGGCAACCAAGAGACCCAGTACTTC. Its translation: CSAHGTGGNQETQYF.

The chain couples TRBV18 to TRBJ1-1; tentative D call: TRBD1 (6 bases). The CDR3 sequence is 14 residues long. V was trimmed by 8 bases and J by 2 bases, leaving 15 bases between them. Germline V gene sequence: CDR1 KGHSH, CDR2 LQKENI. CDR3 in amino acids: CASTRTVSNTEAFF. CDR3 coding DNA: TGTGCCAGCACCCGGACAGTTTCCAACACTGAAGCTTTCTTT. The variable domain in full, with the rest retrieved from reference TRBV18 and TRBJ1-1, is NAGVMQNPRHLVRRRGQEARLRCSPMKGHSHVYWYRQLPEEGLKFMVYLQKENIIDESGMPKERFSAEFPKEGPSILRIQQVVRGDSAAYFCASTRTVSNTEAFFGQGTRLTVV.

In its sample, this clonotype was seen many times. The rearrangement links TRBV7-9 to TRBJ2-7; TRBD1 matches 9 bases. The CDR3 runs to 16 residues. CDR1 SEHNR and CDR2 FQNEAQ come from the germline V gene (reference sequence). V lost 5 bases to trimming and J lost 3 bases; unmatched junction nucleotides: 11. The CDR3 region is CASSEGRGQGFYEQYF. The CDR3 nucleotides read TGTGCCAGCAGCGAGGGGAGAGGACAGGGGTTCTACGAGCAGTACTTC.